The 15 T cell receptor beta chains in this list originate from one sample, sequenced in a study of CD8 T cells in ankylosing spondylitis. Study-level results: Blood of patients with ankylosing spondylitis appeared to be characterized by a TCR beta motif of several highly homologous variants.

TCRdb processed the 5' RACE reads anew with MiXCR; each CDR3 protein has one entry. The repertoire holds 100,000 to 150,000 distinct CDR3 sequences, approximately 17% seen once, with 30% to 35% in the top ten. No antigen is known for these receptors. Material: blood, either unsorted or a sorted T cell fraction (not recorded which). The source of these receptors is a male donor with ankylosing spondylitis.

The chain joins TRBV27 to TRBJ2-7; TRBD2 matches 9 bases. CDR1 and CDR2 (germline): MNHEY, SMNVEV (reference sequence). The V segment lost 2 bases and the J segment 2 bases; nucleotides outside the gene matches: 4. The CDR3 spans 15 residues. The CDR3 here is CASSLIAGAPYEQYF. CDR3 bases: TGTGCCAGCAGTTTAATAGCGGGAGCTCCCTACGAGCAGTACTTC.

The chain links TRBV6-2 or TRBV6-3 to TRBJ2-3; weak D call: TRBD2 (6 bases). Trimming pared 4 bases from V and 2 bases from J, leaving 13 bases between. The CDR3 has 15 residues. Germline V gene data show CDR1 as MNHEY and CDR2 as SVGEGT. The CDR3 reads CASSSEGLYTDTQYF. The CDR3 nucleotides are TGTGCCAGCAGTTCGGAGGGCCTTTACACAGATACGCAGTATTTT.

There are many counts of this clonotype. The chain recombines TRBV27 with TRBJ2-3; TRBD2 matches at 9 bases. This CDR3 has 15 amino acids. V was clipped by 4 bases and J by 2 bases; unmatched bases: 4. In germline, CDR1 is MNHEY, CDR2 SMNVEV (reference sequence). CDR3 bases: TGTGCCAGCAGTTCCCTAGCGGGGTTCACAGATACGCAGTATTTT. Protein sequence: CASSSLAGFTDTQYF.

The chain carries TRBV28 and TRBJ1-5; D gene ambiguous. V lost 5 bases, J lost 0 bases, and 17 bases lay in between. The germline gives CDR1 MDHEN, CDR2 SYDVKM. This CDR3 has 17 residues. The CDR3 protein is CASSPYSGLYSNQPQHF. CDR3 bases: TGTGCCAGCAGTCCCTACAGCGGGTTATATAGCAATCAGCCCCAGCATTTT. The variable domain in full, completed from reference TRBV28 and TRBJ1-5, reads DVKVTQSSRYLVKRTGEKVFLECVQDMDHENMFWYRQDPGLGLRLIYFSYDVKMKEKGDIPEGYSVSREKKERFSLILESASTNQTSMYLCASSPYSGLYSNQPQHFGDGTRLSIL.

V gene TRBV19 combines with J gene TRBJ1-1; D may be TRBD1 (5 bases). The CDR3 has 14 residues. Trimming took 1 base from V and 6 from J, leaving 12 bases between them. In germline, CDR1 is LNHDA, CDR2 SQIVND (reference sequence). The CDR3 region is CASSIGAGFPEAFF. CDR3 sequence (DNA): TGTGCCAGTAGTATAGGGGCAGGGTTCCCTGAAGCTTTCTTT.

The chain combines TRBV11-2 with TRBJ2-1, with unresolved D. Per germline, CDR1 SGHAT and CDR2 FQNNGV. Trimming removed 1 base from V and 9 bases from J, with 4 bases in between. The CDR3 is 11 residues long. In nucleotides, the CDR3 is TGTGCCAGCAGCTTAGCCGCTGAGCAGTTCTTC. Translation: CASSLAAEQFF. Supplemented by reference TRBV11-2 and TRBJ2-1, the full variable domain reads EAGVAQSPRYKIIEKRQSVAFWCNPISGHATLYWYQQILGQGPKLLIQFQNNGVVDDSQLPKDRFSAERLKGVDSTLKIQPAKLEDSAVYLCASSLAAEQFFGPGTRLTVL.

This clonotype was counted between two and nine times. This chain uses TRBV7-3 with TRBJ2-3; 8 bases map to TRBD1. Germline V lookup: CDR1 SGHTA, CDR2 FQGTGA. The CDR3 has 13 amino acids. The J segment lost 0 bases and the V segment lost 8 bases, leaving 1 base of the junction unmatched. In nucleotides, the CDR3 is TGTGCCAGCCGGACAGGGAGCACAGATACGCAGTATTTT. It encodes CASRTGSTDTQYF.

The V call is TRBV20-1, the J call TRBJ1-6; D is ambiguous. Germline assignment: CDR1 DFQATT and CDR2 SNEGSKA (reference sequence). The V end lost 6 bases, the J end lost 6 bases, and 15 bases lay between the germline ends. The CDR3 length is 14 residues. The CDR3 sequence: CSAHRRDFNSPLHF. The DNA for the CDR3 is TGCAGTGCCCATAGACGGGATTTTAATTCACCCCTCCACTTT.

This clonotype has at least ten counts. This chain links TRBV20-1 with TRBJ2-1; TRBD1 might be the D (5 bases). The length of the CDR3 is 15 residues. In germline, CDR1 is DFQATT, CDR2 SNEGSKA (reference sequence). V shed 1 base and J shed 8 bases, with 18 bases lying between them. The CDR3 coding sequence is TGCAGTGCTAGAGGTTATGGGTTCAGGGTCGATGAGCAGTTCTTC. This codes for CSARGYGFRVDEQFF.

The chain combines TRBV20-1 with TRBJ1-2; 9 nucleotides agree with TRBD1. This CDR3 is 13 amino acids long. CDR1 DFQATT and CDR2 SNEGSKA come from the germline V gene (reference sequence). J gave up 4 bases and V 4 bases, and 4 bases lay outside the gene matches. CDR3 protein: CSATGQGAYGYTF. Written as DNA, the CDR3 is TGCAGTGCTACGGGACAGGGCGCCTATGGCTACACCTTC.

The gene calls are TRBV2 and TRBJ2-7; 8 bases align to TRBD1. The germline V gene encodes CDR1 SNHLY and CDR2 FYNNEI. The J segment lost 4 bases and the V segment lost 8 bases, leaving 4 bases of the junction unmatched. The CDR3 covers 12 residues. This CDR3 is CASRTGRYEQYF. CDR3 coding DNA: TGTGCCAGCCGGACAGGGAGGTACGAGCAGTACTTC.

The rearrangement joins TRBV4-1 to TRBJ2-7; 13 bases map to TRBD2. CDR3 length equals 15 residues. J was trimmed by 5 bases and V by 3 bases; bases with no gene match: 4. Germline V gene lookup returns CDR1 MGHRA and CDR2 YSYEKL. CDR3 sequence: CASSHGLAGDHEQYF. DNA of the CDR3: TGCGCCAGCAGCCACGGACTAGCGGGAGATCACGAGCAGTACTTC.

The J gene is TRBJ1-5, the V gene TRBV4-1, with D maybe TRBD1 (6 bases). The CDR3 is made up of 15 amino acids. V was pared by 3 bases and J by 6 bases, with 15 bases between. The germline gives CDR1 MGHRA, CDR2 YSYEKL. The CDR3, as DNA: TGCGCCAGCAGCCATAATTCAGGGGCCCTTCAGCCCCAGCATTTT. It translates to CASSHNSGALQPQHF.

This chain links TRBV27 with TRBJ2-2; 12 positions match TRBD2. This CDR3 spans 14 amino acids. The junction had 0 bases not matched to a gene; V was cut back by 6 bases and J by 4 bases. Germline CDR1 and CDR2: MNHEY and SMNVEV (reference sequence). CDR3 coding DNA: TGTGCCAGCAGACTAGCGGGGGGCACCGGGGAGCTGTTTTTT. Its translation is CASRLAGGTGELFF.

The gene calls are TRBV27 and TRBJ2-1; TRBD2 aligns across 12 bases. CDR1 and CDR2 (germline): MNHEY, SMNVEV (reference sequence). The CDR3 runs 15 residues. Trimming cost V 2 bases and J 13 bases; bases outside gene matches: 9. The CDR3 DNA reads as TGTGCCAGCAGTTTAGGGTCTAGCGGGAGGGCCTTACAGTTCTTC. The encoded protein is CASSLGSSGRALQFF.